The 3 T cell receptor beta chains below come from one sample, sequenced in a study of technical replicates of blood from several donors. This table comes from immunoSEQ multiplex PCR, and its TCRdb copy is limited to in-frame clones, with some not included. The repertoire includes 65,000 to 95,000 clones, just over 90% of them detected once, and 0.25% to 0.3% sits in the top ten. Sample: T cells isolated from PBMCs. Receptor source: a human donor in good health.

This clone appeared a single time. This rearrangement joins TRBV4-1 to TRBJ1-4, with a weak D call TRBD1 (5 bases). V was clipped by 3 bases and J by 8 bases, with 19 bases between them. Germline lookup yields CDR1 MGHRA and CDR2 YSYEKL. The CDR3 runs to 16 residues. The CDR3 is CASSQSRVRSPEKLFF. The CDR3 DNA reads as TGCGCCAGCAGCCAGAGCAGGGTTAGATCCCCAGAAAAACTGTTTTTT.

The genes are TRBV29-1 and TRBJ2-7; 7 positions agree with TRBD1. This CDR3 is 13 amino acids long. The trim removed 4 bases at V and 2 bases at J, leaving 5 bases unmatched. Looked up from germline, CDR1 is SQVTM and CDR2 is ANQGSEA. In DNA form, the CDR3 reads TGCAGCGTTGGACGGGGACAGCCCTACGAGCAGTACTTC. Translation gives CSVGRGQPYEQYF.

This chain links TRBV18 with TRBJ1-4, with D unclear. Germline V CDR1 and CDR2: KGHSH, LQKENI. This CDR3 contains 14 residues. Trimming pared 3 bases from V and 8 bases from J, leaving 13 bases between. The CDR3 nucleotides are TGTGCCAGCTCACCGGAAAGGTTTAGCGAAAAACTGTTTTTT. Its protein product is CASSPERFSEKLFF.